Below are 24 T cell receptor beta chains sequenced from a single sample in a study of tumor-infiltrating lymphocytes in primary liver carcinoma (dated by TCRdb to 2016 to 2017). Reads for this sample came from an Illumina HiSeq 2500. A constant-region primer and ProtoScript II reverse transcriptase were used to reverse-transcribe TCRbeta-specific cDNA from 500 ng total RNA. The TCRbeta libraries were prepared through three rounds of nested multiplex PCR following a slightly modified ARM-PCR procedure. Multiplex TRBV1-TRBV30 forward primers and a Cbeta reverse primer were used in the first two PCR rounds, each of which was run for around 10 cycles. TCRdb reran the public reads through fastp at Q25 and MiXCR, keeping productive beta chains. All rows with the same CDR3 protein become a single entry with the most common DNA and genes. The sample table shows under 45,000 distinct CDR3 sequences, and about three quarters are seen once. The ten largest make up approximately 19% of the sample.

Total RNA and DNA were co-extracted from roughly 20-30 mg of bulk tissue with the AllPrep DNA/RNA mini kit, without cell sorting. Material for sequencing was liver tumor tissue from sampling region 2. The label giving this sample's cell subset or site can be read as: tumor region T2, inferior pole. The receptors come from a man aged 35 to 55 with primary liver carcinoma and hepatitis B virus infection.

In regard to this clonotype: Mismatch with germline at one junction end may stem from a read error. The CDR3: CASNLKGGRRNIQYF. CDR3 nucleotides: TGTGCCAGCAACTTGAAGGGGGGCAGGAGAAACATTCAGTACTTC. The chain links TRBV5-4 to TRBJ2-4; D may correspond to TRBD1 or TRBD2 (6 bases each). The CDR3 runs 15 residues. Germline CDR1 reads SGHNT; CDR2 reads YYREEE (reference sequence).

Details on this clonotype: At one end the junction does not follow the germline gene, possibly because of a read error. V gene TRBV6-1 combines with J gene TRBJ1-1; D is possibly TRBD1 (6 bases). This CDR3 contains 17 residues. Looked up from germline, CDR1 is MNHNS and CDR2 is SASEGT. DNA of the CDR3: TGTGCCAGTAGTGAAGCGCAATTAGACAGGCTGAACACTGAGGCTTTCTTT. It codes for CASSEAQLDRLNTEAFF.

This clonotype has just a few counts. The chain links TRBV18 to TRBJ1-1; D not certain. The V and J ends lost 3 bases and 0 bases respectively, with 8 bases between them. This CDR3 spans 14 amino acids. Germline CDR1 KGHSH, CDR2 LQKENI. The CDR3 bases are TGTGCCAGCTCACCCAAGGATTTGAACACTGAAGCTTTCTTT. Encoded protein: CASSPKDLNTEAFF.

Only one count was recorded for this clonotype. The conserved closing phenylalanine or tryptophan is absent in this CDR3, likely reflecting a read error. The V and J genes are TRBV5-4 and TRBJ2-5; D not resolved. Germline loops: CDR1 SGHNT, CDR2 YYREEE (reference sequence). V was clipped by 0 bases and J by 4 bases, with 7 bases between them. The CDR3 totals 13 residues. The CDR3 reads CASSLDRRETQYN. Here the CDR3 DNA reads TGTGCCAGCAGCTTGGATAGGCGAGAGACCCAGTACAAC.

The sample holds many counts of this clonotype. V gene TRBV30 combines with J gene TRBJ2-1; TRBD2 agrees at 11 bases. This CDR3 is 16 amino acids long. Germline loops: CDR1 GTSNPN, CDR2 SVGIG (reference sequence). J was trimmed by 9 bases and V by 1 base; bases with no gene match: 11. In DNA, the CDR3 is TGTGCCTGGAGTGGTAGCGGGAGGGCCGATGGCGCTGAGCAGTTCTTC. Encoded protein: CAWSGSGRADGAEQFF.

As to this clonotype: This is likely a read error, given that the CDR3 carries no conserved phenylalanine or tryptophan at its end. The DNA is left out, because the CDR3 cannot be placed on it with certainty; the CDR3 is given as TCRdb lists it. The rearrangement joins TRBV11-1 to TRBJ2-4; TRBD1 is the table's D call, not checked against the DNA. From germline, CDR1 is SGHAT and CDR2 FQDESV (reference sequence). The CDR3 comprises 17 residues, both ends counted. CDR3 region: CASSSPGQGASKSIQHL.

This clonotype was recorded only once. One end of the junction does not line up with germline, which may come from a read error. This chain uses TRBV5-1 with TRBJ2-5; tentatively, D is TRBD2 (5 bases). CDR3 size: 16 residues. In germline, CDR1 is SGHRS, CDR2 YFSETQ. CDR3 residues: CASSLRTLAGIETQYF. The CDR3, as DNA: TGCGCCAGCAGCCTCAGAACCCTAGCTGGAATAGAGACCCAATACTTC. Combining the CDR3 with reference TRBV5-1 and TRBJ2-5 gives the whole variable domain KAGVTQTPRYLIKTRGQQVTLSCSPISGHRSVSWYQQTPGQGLQFLFEYFSETQRNKGNFPGRFSGRQFSNSRSEMNVSTLELGDSALYLCASSLRTLAGIETQYFGPGTRLLVL.

A word on this clonotype: Mismatch with germline at one junction end may stem from a read error. The chain uses TRBV29-1 and TRBJ2-2; TRBD1 agrees at 9 bases. The CDR3 spans 14 residues. Germline CDR1 and CDR2: SQVTM and ANQGSEA. DNA of the CDR3: TGCGGCGTTGGGACAGGGCCAAACACCGGGGAGCTGCTTTTT. It codes for CGVGTGPNTGELLF.

This clonotype is medium-sized by share. V and J are TRBV4-3 and TRBJ2-7; D is possibly TRBD2 (6 bases). Looked up from germline, CDR1 is LGHNA and CDR2 is YSLEER. V lost 0 bases, J lost 1 base, and 10 bases lay in between. There are 15 residues in the CDR3. The CDR3 nucleotides read TGCGCCAGCAGCCAAGAGCGGGACTTTTCCTACGAGCAGTACTTC. This codes for CASSQERDFSYEQYF.

As regards this clonotype: The germline gene is not matched at one end of the junction; a read error may be the cause. The chain is built from TRBV12-5 and TRBJ2-7, with D possibly being TRBD1 or TRBD2 (5 bases each). From germline, CDR1 is LGHNT and CDR2 FRNRAP. The CDR3 has 13 amino acids. The CDR3 nucleotides are TGTACCAGTGAGGGGACCGGTTCCTGCGAGCAATACTTC. This encodes CTSEGTGSCEQYF.

This chain uses TRBV5-4 with TRBJ2-3; tentatively, D is TRBD2 (5 bases). Trimming took 3 bases from V and 6 from J, leaving 17 bases between them. Germline V lookup: CDR1 SGHNT, CDR2 YYREEE (reference sequence). The CDR3 spans 15 residues. CDR3 bases: TGTGCCAGCAGCTCCAAGAAGGGAGTGGGGGATACGCAGTATTTT. Translating gives CASSSKKGVGDTQYF.

This clonotype appeared many times. The chain links TRBV5-6 to TRBJ1-5, with 9 bases lining up with TRBD1. Germline lookup yields CDR1 SGHDT and CDR2 YYEEEE. Trimming at V came to 3 bases and at J to 6 bases, leaving 4 bases not matched to a gene. The CDR3 extends over 14 amino acids. Here the CDR3 reads CASSYGQGSQPQHF. In nucleotides, the CDR3 is TGTGCCAGCAGCTACGGACAGGGGAGTCAGCCCCAGCATTTT.

The chain couples TRBV11-3 to TRBJ2-1; D is ambiguous. The CDR3 loop spans 15 amino acids. CDR1 SGHNT and CDR2 YENEEA come from the germline V gene. The V gene lost 5 bases and the J gene lost 6 bases, with 17 bases spanning the gap. This CDR3 reads CASSRTRDICNEQFF. CDR3 sequence (DNA): TGTGCCAGCAGCCGTACTCGAGACATCTGCAATGAGCAGTTCTTC.

A note on this clonotype: At one boundary the junction diverges from the germline segment, which might be a read error. The chain carries TRBV7-9 and TRBJ2-1; TRBD2 aligns across 10 bases. The germline CDR1 and CDR2 sequences are SEHNR and FQNEAQ (reference sequence). The CDR3 is 17 residues long. This chain's CDR3 is CTSGFKGAGGYYNEQFF. The CDR3 DNA follows: TGTACCAGCGGCTTTAAGGGAGCGGGAGGGTACTACAATGAGCAGTTCTTC.

As to this clonotype: Relative to the germline gene, one junction end is altered; a read error may explain this. The rearrangement joins TRBV6-2 or TRBV6-3 to TRBJ2-1; 12 nucleotides match TRBD1. Germline V gene data show CDR1 as MNHEY and CDR2 as SVGEGT. The CDR3 consists of 15 residues. The CDR3 DNA sequence: TGTGACAGCACTGATCCGGGACAGGGGGCAACGGAGCAGTTCTTC. It is translated as CDSTDPGQGATEQFF.

Note on this clonotype: An end of the junction does not agree with germline; a read error may underlie this. The gene calls are TRBV14 and TRBJ2-1; 10 bases align to TRBD2. CDR1 and CDR2 (germline): SGHDN, FVKESK. The CDR3 is made up of 18 amino acids. Here the CDR3 DNA reads TGTGCCGGCAGCCAAGGGTTGTCTAGCGGGAGATCTAGGATTGAGCAGTTCTTC. Protein product: CAGSQGLSSGRSRIEQFF.

V usage is TRBV20-1 and J usage is TRBJ2-7; the D is unclear. The CDR3 covers 15 residues. Germline-derived CDR1 and CDR2 are DFQATT and SNEGSKA (reference sequence). V was shortened by 4 bases and J by 0 bases, with 16 bases between the two germline ends. The chain's CDR3 is CSANIPLGFSYEQYF. In nucleotides, the CDR3 is TGCAGTGCTAATATTCCCCTGGGATTCTCCTACGAGCAGTACTTC.

This clonotype was picked up one time. Its ends do not fully match the called genes, so a read error is possible. J is TRBJ2-1 and V is TRBV28; D not certain. Germline-derived CDR1 and CDR2 are MDHEN and SYDVKM. CDR3 length: 14 residues. The CDR3 DNA follows: TGTGTCAGCAAACCCGGCGGAGCCTACAATGAGCAGTTCTTC. Translating it yields CVSKPGGAYNEQFF.

Concerning this clonotype: A junction boundary mismatches the germline segment, possibly from a read error. The rearrangement links TRBV7-9 to TRBJ2-2; D may correspond to TRBD1 or TRBD2 (5 bases each). The CDR3 runs to 16 residues. Germline V gene data show CDR1 as SEHNR and CDR2 as FQNEAQ (reference sequence). CDR3 amino acids: CASSLVLQGWSGELYF. CDR3 in DNA: TGTGCCAGCAGCTTAGTTCTTCAGGGTTGGTCCGGGGAGCTGTATTTT. The full variable domain, rest sourced from reference TRBV7-9 and TRBJ2-2, is DTGVSQNPRHKITKRGQNVTFRCDPISEHNRLYWYRQTLGQGPEFLTYFQNEAQLEKSRLLSDRFSAERPKGSFSTLEIQRTEQGDSAMYLCASSLVLQGWSGELYFGEGSRLTVL.

This clonotype occurred many times. The chain combines TRBV7-6 with TRBJ2-5; tentative D call: TRBD2 (5 bases). The CDR3 runs to 12 residues. The V and J ends lost 5 bases and 7 bases respectively, with 11 bases between them. CDR1 SGHVS and CDR2 FNYEAQ come from the germline V gene. CDR3: CASSRSEGTQYF. The CDR3, as DNA: TGTGCCAGCAGCCGGTCTGAGGGGACCCAGTACTTC. The complete variable domain, with remaining parts taken from reference TRBV7-6 and TRBJ2-5, reads GAGVSQSPRYKVTKRGQDVALRCDPISGHVSLYWYRQALGQGPEFLTYFNYEAQQDKSGLPNDRFSAERPEGSISTLTIQRTEQRDSAMYRCASSRSEGTQYFGPGTRLLVL.

The chain is built from TRBV7-9 and TRBJ1-4; 10 nucleotides line up with TRBD1. J gave up 7 bases and V 6 bases, and 11 bases lay outside the gene matches. Germline CDR1 SEHNR, CDR2 FQNEAQ (reference sequence). The CDR3 extends over 16 amino acids. The CDR3 loop is CASRHPGQGRGEKLFF. CDR3 DNA: TGTGCCAGCAGACATCCGGGACAGGGGAGAGGTGAAAAACTGTTTTTT.

By sample share, this clonotype is medium-sized. The J gene is TRBJ1-2, the V gene TRBV6-6; D not certain. The CDR3 runs 12 residues. Germline-derived CDR1 and CDR2 are MNHNY and SVGAGI (reference sequence). The V gene lost 4 bases and the J gene lost 3 bases, with 6 bases spanning the gap. The CDR3 coding sequence is TGTGCCAGCAGTTCGCGGGACTATGGCTACACCTTC. Encoded protein: CASSSRDYGYTF.

Remarks on this clonotype: Just one base apart from a much larger clone, this may be a read error. The chain is built from TRBV30 and TRBJ1-1; 7 bases match TRBD1. The CDR3 consists of 14 residues. J was trimmed by 5 bases and V by 3 bases; bases with no gene match: 9. The V gene's germline CDR1 is GTSNPN and CDR2 SVGIG (reference sequence). The chain's CDR3 is CAWSPTGQLTEAFF. The CDR3 region has the DNA TGTGCCTGGAGCCCGACAGGGCAATTGACTGAAGCTTTCTTT.

Only a few counts were recorded for this clonotype. Germline and junction disagree at one end, which may indicate a read error. The chain combines TRBV6-5 with TRBJ1-1; TRBD1 might be the D (6 bases). The germline V gene encodes CDR1 MNHEY and CDR2 SVGAGI. The CDR3 loop spans 13 amino acids. The CDR3 DNA sequence: TGTGCCAGCAATTACAATGGGGGCACTGAAGCCTTCTTT. Amino acids: CASNYNGGTEAFF.